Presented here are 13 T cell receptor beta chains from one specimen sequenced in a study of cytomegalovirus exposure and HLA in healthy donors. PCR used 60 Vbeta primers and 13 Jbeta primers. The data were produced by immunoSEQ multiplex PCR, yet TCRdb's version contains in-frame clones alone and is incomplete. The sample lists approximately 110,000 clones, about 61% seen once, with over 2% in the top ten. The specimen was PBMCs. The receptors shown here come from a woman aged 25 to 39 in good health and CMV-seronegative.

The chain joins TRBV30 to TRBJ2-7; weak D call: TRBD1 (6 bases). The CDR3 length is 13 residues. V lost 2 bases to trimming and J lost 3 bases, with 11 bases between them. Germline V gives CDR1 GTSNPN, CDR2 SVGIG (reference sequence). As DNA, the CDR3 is TGTGCCTGGAGTCACGACAGGAGCTACGAGCAGTACTTC. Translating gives CAWSHDRSYEQYF.

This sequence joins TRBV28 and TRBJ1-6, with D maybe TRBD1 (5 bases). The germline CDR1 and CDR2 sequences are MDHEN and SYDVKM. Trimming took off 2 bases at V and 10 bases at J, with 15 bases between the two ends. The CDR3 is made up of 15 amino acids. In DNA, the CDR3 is TGTGCCAGCAGTTTAGGTCATTTGGGGCGCTCACCCCTCCACTTT. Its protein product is CASSLGHLGRSPLHF. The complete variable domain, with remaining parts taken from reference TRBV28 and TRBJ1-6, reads DVKVTQSSRYLVKRTGEKVFLECVQDMDHENMFWYRQDPGLGLRLIYFSYDVKMKEKGDIPEGYSVSREKKERFSLILESASTNQTSMYLCASSLGHLGRSPLHFGNGTRLTVT.

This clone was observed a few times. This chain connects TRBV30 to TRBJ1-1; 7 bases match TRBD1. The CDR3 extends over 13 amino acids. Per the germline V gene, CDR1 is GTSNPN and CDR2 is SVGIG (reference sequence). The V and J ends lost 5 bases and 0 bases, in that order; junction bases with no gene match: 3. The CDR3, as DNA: TGTGCCTGGTCGACAGGGATGAACACTGAAGCTTTCTTT. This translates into CAWSTGMNTEAFF.

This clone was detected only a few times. CDR3 DNA: TGTGCCAGCTCACCACTCCAGGGGGCGGGGAACGAGCAGTACTTC. Translation gives CASSPLQGAGNEQYF. This sequence joins TRBV18 and TRBJ2-5, with 8 nucleotides matching TRBD1. The DNA matches TRBJ2-7 better at its end, which makes the J call doubtful. Germline V CDR1 and CDR2: KGHSH, LQKENI. This CDR3 is 15 amino acids long.

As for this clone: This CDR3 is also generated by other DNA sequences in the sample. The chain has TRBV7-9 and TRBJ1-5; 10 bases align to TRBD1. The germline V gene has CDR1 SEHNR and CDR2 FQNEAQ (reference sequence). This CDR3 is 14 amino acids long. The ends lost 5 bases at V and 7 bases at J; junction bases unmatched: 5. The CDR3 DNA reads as TGTGCCAGCAGCCCCGGGACAGGGGACCAGCCCCAGCATTTT. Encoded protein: CASSPGTGDQPQHF.

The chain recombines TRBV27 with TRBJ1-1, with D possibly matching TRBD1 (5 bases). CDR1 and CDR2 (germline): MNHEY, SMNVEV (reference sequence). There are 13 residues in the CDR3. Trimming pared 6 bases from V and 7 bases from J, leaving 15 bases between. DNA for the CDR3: TGTGCCAGCAGGTCGATCCGGGGGTATGAAGCTTTCTTT. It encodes CASRSIRGYEAFF.

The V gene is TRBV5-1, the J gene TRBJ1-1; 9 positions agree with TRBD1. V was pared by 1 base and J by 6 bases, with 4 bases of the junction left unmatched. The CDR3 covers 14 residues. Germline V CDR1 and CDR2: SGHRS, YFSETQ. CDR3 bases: TGCGCCAGCAGCTTGCCGGGACAGGGCCCTGAAGCTTTCTTT. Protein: CASSLPGQGPEAFF. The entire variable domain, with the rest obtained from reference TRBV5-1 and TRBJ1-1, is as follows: KAGVTQTPRYLIKTRGQQVTLSCSPISGHRSVSWYQQTPGQGLQFLFEYFSETQRNKGNFPGRFSGRQFSNSRSEMNVSTLELGDSALYLCASSLPGQGPEAFFGQGTRLTVV.

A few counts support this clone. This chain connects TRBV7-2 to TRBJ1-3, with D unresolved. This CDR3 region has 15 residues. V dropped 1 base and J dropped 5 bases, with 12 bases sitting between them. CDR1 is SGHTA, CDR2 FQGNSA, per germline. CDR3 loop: CASSLGGQNRNTIYF. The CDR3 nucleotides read TGTGCCAGCAGCTTAGGTGGGCAGAACAGAAACACCATATATTTT. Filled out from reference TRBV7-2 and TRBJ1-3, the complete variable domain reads GAGVSQSPSNKVTEKGKDVELRCDPISGHTALYWYRQSLGQGLEFLIYFQGNSAPDKSGLPSDRFSAERTGGSVSTLTIQRTQQEDSAVYLCASSLGGQNRNTIYFGEGSWLTVV.

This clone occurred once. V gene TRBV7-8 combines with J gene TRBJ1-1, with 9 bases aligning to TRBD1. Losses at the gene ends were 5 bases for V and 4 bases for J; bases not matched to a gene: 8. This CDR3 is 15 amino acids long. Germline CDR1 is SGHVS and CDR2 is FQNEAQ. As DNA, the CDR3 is TGTGCCAGCAGCCTACAGGGGGCGCCGAGCACTGAAGCTTTCTTT. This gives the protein CASSLQGAPSTEAFF.

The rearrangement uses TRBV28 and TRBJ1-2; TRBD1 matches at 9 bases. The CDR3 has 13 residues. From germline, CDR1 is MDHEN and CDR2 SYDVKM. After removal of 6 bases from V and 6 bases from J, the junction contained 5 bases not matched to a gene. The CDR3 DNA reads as TGTGCCAGCAGACCACAGGGGGCGAATGGCTACACCTTC. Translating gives CASRPQGANGYTF.

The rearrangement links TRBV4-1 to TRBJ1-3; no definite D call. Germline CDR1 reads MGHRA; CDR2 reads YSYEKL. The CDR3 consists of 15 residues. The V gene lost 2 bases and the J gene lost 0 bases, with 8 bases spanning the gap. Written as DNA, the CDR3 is TGCGCCAGCAGCCAACACGGGAACTCTGGAAACACCATATATTTT. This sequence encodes CASSQHGNSGNTIYF.

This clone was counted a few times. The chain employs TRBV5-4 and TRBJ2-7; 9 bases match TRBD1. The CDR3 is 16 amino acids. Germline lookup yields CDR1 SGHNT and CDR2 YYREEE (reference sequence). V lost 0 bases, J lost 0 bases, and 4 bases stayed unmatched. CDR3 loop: CASSLGGTGSSYEQYF. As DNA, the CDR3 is TGTGCCAGCAGCTTGGGCGGGACAGGGAGCTCCTACGAGCAGTACTTC.

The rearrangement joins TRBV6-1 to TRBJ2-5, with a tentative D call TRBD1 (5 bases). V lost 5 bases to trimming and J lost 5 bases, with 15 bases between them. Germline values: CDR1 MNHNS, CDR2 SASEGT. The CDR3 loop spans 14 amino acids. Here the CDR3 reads CASSNVQGWETQYF. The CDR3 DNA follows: TGTGCCAGCAGTAACGTCCAGGGATGGGAGACCCAGTACTTC.